This entry lists 22 T cell receptor beta chains sequenced from one sample in a study of T-cell reconstitution after alpha-beta-depleted transplantation in children. Unique molecular identifiers were built into the TCRbeta library. TCRdb itself ran the PCR reads through MiXCR, one entry per CDR3 protein. The sample consists of 280,000 or so distinct CDR3 sequences, roughly 12% of them appearing once. The material was peripheral blood, obtained 180 days after TCRalphabeta/CD19-depleted stem cell transplant. Every receptor here comes from a male patient between 2 and 9 years old who had a stem cell transplant for chronic granulomatous disease, so the T cells may come from the graft donor.

This sequence joins TRBV18 and TRBJ2-5, with unresolved D. V lost 2 bases to trimming and J lost 5 bases, with 6 bases between them. The germline V gene has CDR1 KGHSH and CDR2 LQKENI. This CDR3 has 12 amino acids. CDR3 bases: TGTGCCAGCTCACCAATCAGCGAGACCCAGTACTTC. Translated, it gives CASSPISETQYF. Looking up the rest from reference TRBV18 and TRBJ2-5 gives the full variable domain: NAGVMQNPRHLVRRRGQEARLRCSPMKGHSHVYWYRQLPEEGLKFMVYLQKENIIDESGMPKERFSAEFPKEGPSILRIQQVVRGDSAAYFCASSPISETQYFGPGTRLLVL.

This clonotype was recorded many times. This sequence joins TRBV10-3 and TRBJ2-1; 11 bases map to TRBD2. The CDR3 totals 18 residues. J lost 5 bases, V lost 0 bases, and 9 bases had no gene match. Germline CDR1 is ENHRY and CDR2 is SYGVKD. In DNA form, the CDR3 reads TGTGCCATCAGTGAGTCGGGTCTCGGACTAGCGGGCGACAATGAGCAGTTCTTC. Translated: CAISESGLGLAGDNEQFF.

In this sample, this clonotype turned up many times. The chain uses TRBV29-1 and TRBJ1-2; tentatively, D is TRBD1 (5 bases). The CDR3 is 13 amino acids. V lost 6 bases, J lost 4 bases, and 15 bases lay in between. The germline V gene has CDR1 SQVTM and CDR2 ANQGSEA. CDR3 bases: TGCAGCGTCACGGGACGTCAGCTCTATGGCTACACCTTC. It yields the protein CSVTGRQLYGYTF.

This clonotype was counted ten times or more. V is TRBV20-1 and J is TRBJ2-7, with D maybe TRBD2 (6 bases). The germline V gene has CDR1 DFQATT and CDR2 SNEGSKA (reference sequence). CDR3 length equals 13 residues. V shed 5 bases and J shed 3 bases, with 14 bases lying between them. In DNA form, the CDR3 reads TGCAGTGCTCCCGGGACGGGGGTCTACGAGCAGTACTTC. Encoded protein: CSAPGTGVYEQYF.

This clonotype was observed once. Given a much more abundant clone one base away, this may be a read error. The chain links TRBV5-1 to TRBJ2-2; 7 bases match TRBD2. The CDR3 is 15 amino acids. The germline V gene encodes CDR1 SGHRS and CDR2 YFSETQ. This CDR3 reads CASSLARITRGELSF. CDR3 sequence (DNA): TGCGCCAGCAGCTTGGCACGGATCACTCGGGGGGAGCTGTCTTTT.

Ten or more counts support this clonotype. This CDR3 is CASSSGGSTVGQYF. DNA of the CDR3: TGTGCCAGCAGCTCAGGGGGCTCGACTGTGGGGCAGTACTTC. J is TRBJ2-7 and V is TRBV7-9; 8 nucleotides align to TRBD1. Germline values: CDR1 SEHNR, CDR2 FQNEAQ (reference sequence). V lost 4 bases and J lost 9; bases outside the gene matches: 11. This CDR3 region has 14 residues.

The sample holds many counts of this clonotype. This rearrangement joins TRBV20-1 to TRBJ2-5; D perhaps matches TRBD1 (5 bases). The length of the CDR3 is 12 residues. Germline CDR1 and CDR2: DFQATT and SNEGSKA (reference sequence). The ends were cut back, 2 bases at V and 6 bases at J, with 10 bases in the middle. The CDR3 sequence is CSARRQGKTQYF. Written as DNA, the CDR3 is TGCAGTGCTAGAAGGCAGGGAAAGACCCAGTACTTC.

This clonotype was seen at least ten times. The genes are TRBV5-1 and TRBJ2-5; D gene ambiguous. Germline assignment: CDR1 SGHRS and CDR2 YFSETQ. The germline V and J ends were trimmed by 3 bases and 5 bases, with 5 bases remaining between them. The CDR3 length is 11 residues. CDR3: CASSWKETQYF. In DNA form, the CDR3 reads TGCGCCAGCAGCTGGAAGGAGACCCAGTACTTC.

There are many counts of this clonotype. The chain uses TRBV11-2 and TRBJ2-6, with D hard to call. The germline V and J ends were trimmed by 2 bases and 0 bases, with 8 bases remaining between them. Per the germline V gene, CDR1 is SGHAT and CDR2 is FQNNGV. The CDR3 covers 16 residues. Here the CDR3 DNA reads TGTGCCAGCAGCTTAATTATGGGCTCTGGGGCCAACGTCCTGACTTTC. It is translated as CASSLIMGSGANVLTF.

In its sample, this clonotype was seen many times. This chain joins TRBV6-1 and TRBJ2-7, with D maybe TRBD1 (5 bases). The ends were cut back, 5 bases at V and 4 bases at J, with 24 bases in the middle. The CDR3 is 17 amino acids. Germline lookup yields CDR1 MNHNS and CDR2 SASEGT. The CDR3 coding sequence is TGTGCCAGCAGTCCCAGGGTCACGTTGGCGCCGAGATACGAGCAGTACTTC. It is translated as CASSPRVTLAPRYEQYF.

This clonotype appeared many times. The chain employs TRBV5-1 and TRBJ2-7; 14 bases match TRBD2. This CDR3 spans 17 amino acids. The trim removed 2 bases at V and 7 bases at J, leaving 11 bases unmatched. Germline CDR1 and CDR2: SGHRS and YFSETQ. The CDR3, as DNA: TGCGCCAGCAGCTTCGGGACTAGCGGGAGCCCTACGCGTGAGCAGTACTTC. Protein sequence: CASSFGTSGSPTREQYF.

This clonotype was picked up many times. DNA for the CDR3: TGCAGTGCTAGGTTGTCGGGGGAAGGGGGCTACACCTTC. The encoded protein is CSARLSGEGGYTF. This chain uses TRBV20-1 with TRBJ1-2, with D possibly TRBD1 on 5 matching bases. CDR3 size: 13 residues. Per the germline V gene, CDR1 is DFQATT and CDR2 is SNEGSKA (reference sequence). V was trimmed by 3 bases and J by 8 bases, leaving 16 bases between them.

This clonotype was observed a handful of times. This chain links TRBV5-1 with TRBJ2-5; 7 bases are a match to TRBD1. The germline CDR1 and CDR2 sequences are SGHRS and YFSETQ. The V segment lost 1 base and the J segment 4 bases; nucleotides outside the gene matches: 7. CDR3 length: 15 residues. In DNA form, the CDR3 reads TGCGCCAGCAGCTTGATCCAGGGGGTAAGAGAGACCCAGTACTTC. Its translation is CASSLIQGVRETQYF.

This clonotype was found many times. The V and J genes are TRBV15 and TRBJ2-7; 7 bases are shared with TRBD2. The CDR3 contains 15 residues. The germline gives CDR1 LNHNV, CDR2 YYDKDF (reference sequence). Trimming cost V 4 bases and J 3 bases; bases outside gene matches: 9. DNA of the CDR3: TGTGCCACCAGCAACGGGGGGAAAAAGATCTACGAGCAGTACTTC. Amino acids: CATSNGGKKIYEQYF.

This clonotype was observed a few times. This chain connects TRBV4-3 to TRBJ2-4; D remains unclear. Germline assignment: CDR1 LGHNA and CDR2 YSLEER. This CDR3 has 16 amino acids. Trimming stripped 1 base from V and 0 bases from J, with 10 bases between. The CDR3, as DNA: TGCGCCAGCAGCCAAGCGAGTACACTAGCCAAAAACATTCAGTACTTC. The encoded protein is CASSQASTLAKNIQYF.

This clonotype has a handful of counts. Written as DNA, the CDR3 is TGTGCCAGCAGCTTAGACCTTCTAGGGACCCAGTACTTC. This translates into CASSLDLLGTQYF. The chain recombines TRBV5-4 with TRBJ2-5; no definite D call. Germline CDR1 SGHNT, CDR2 YYREEE (reference sequence). CDR3 length equals 13 residues. Between the trimmed V and J ends, which lost 2 bases and 7 bases, there was a span of 12 bases.

This clonotype appeared many times. The genes are TRBV7-3 and TRBJ1-5; D possibly corresponds to TRBD1 (6 bases). Per the germline V gene, CDR1 is SGHTA and CDR2 is FQGTGA. This CDR3 is 15 amino acids long. Trimming removed 4 bases from V and 5 bases from J, with 15 bases in between. This chain's CDR3 is CASSYRDKDDQPQHF. CDR3 sequence (DNA): TGTGCCAGCAGCTACCGGGACAAGGACGATCAGCCCCAGCATTTT.

This clonotype was observed at least ten times. J is TRBJ2-1 and V is TRBV4-2, with TRBD2 matching over 12 bases. Germline trimming cut 0 bases from V and 0 bases from J; bases unmatched to any gene: 0. The CDR3 spans 17 residues. The germline V gene encodes CDR1 LGHNA and CDR2 YNFKEQ. The CDR3 region is CASSQETSGSSYNEQFF. The CDR3 region has the DNA TGTGCCAGCAGCCAAGAGACTAGCGGGAGCTCCTACAATGAGCAGTTCTTC.

The chain combines TRBV4-1 with TRBJ2-5; D is undetermined. The CDR3 loop spans 13 amino acids. The germline V and J ends were trimmed by 1 base and 1 base, with 4 bases remaining between them. Looked up from germline, CDR1 is MGHRA and CDR2 is YSYEKL. CDR3 loop: CASSQAFQETQYF. CDR3 sequence (DNA): TGCGCCAGCAGCCAAGCCTTCCAAGAGACCCAGTACTTC.

This clonotype was recorded at least ten times. The V gene is TRBV4-3, the J gene TRBJ1-2, with D possibly matching TRBD1 (5 bases). The CDR3 covers 15 residues. Germline V gives CDR1 LGHNA, CDR2 YSLEER. V was trimmed by 0 bases and J by 4 bases, leaving 12 bases between them. This CDR3 reads CASSQDLGTLYGYTF. The CDR3 DNA follows: TGCGCCAGCAGCCAAGATCTTGGGACCCTCTATGGCTACACCTTC.

At least ten counts were recorded for this clonotype. The rearrangement joins TRBV6-2 or TRBV6-3 to TRBJ1-1; TRBD1 is a possible D gene (6 bases). V lost 6 bases and J lost 2, with 10 bases in between. Germline V gives CDR1 MNHEY, CDR2 SVGEGT. There are 13 residues in the CDR3. The CDR3 reads CASRRQENTEAFF. The CDR3 DNA sequence: TGTGCCAGCAGGAGACAGGAAAACACTGAAGCTTTCTTT.

This clonotype was counted ten times or more. The V call is TRBV6-4, the J call TRBJ1-5, with unresolved D. The V gene lost 3 bases and the J gene lost 3 bases, with 21 bases spanning the gap. Germline assignment: CDR1 MRHNA and CDR2 SNTAGT. This CDR3 spans 18 amino acids. Written as DNA, the CDR3 is TGTGCCAGCAGTGAATCTGATCAGAGGGTGGTGTCCAATCAGCCCCAGCATTTT. This translates into CASSESDQRVVSNQPQHF.